A selection of T cell receptor beta chains follows, all from one sample in a study of cytomegalovirus exposure and HLA in healthy donors. This table comes from immunoSEQ multiplex PCR, and its TCRdb copy is limited to in-frame clones, with some not included. The sample includes about 55,000 clones, about 82% of them seen just once. The specimen was PBMCs. The origin of the receptors is a man aged 25-45 years in good health and CMV-seronegative. Both conserved end residues are part of each CDR3. The order of the fields is V gene, D gene, CDR3 length, clone size, J gene, CDR3 protein, CDR3 DNA. A D gene is named only where the DNA matches it firmly. Part of the rows lack a size; the others show once, few, many or a class for expanded clones.

TRBV5-6	-	16	-	TRBJ1-3	CASSLTGVGSGNTIYF	TGTGCCAGCAGCCTCACTGGAGTCGGCTCTGGAAACACCATATATTTT
TRBV19	TRBD1	17	-	TRBJ1-4	CASSIGPRGGSSEKLFF	TGTGCCAGTAGTATAGGTCCCCGAGGGGGCTCATCTGAAAAACTGTTTTTT
TRBV5-4	-	16	-	TRBJ1-5	CASSLDGGTTRQPQHF	TGTGCCAGCAGCTTGGATGGAGGCACAACGCGTCAGCCCCAGCATTTT
TRBV2	TRBD2	17	-	TRBJ2-1	CASRAGTSGPSYNEQFF	TGTGCCAGCAGGGCCGGGACTAGCGGTCCCTCCTACAATGAGCAGTTCTTC
TRBV19	TRBD1	15	-	TRBJ1-5	CASRRTGSGNQPQHF	TGTGCCAGTAGGAGGACAGGGTCCGGCAATCAGCCCCAGCATTTT
TRBV4-3	TRBD1	14	few	TRBJ1-3	CASRPGQGADTIYF	TGCGCCAGCAGACCCGGACAGGGGGCTGACACCATATATTTT
TRBV28	TRBD1	16	once	TRBJ1-1	CASSQNGQGIYTEAFF	TGTGCCAGCAGCCAGAACGGACAGGGCATCTACACTGAAGCTTTCTTT
TRBV18	-	13	-	TRBJ2-7	CASSPRSYYEQYF	TGTGCCAGCTCACCACGCTCCTACTACGAGCAGTACTTC
TRBV5-4	-	15	-	TRBJ2-1	CASSLGQGSYNEQFF	TGTGCCAGCAGCTTGGGGCAGGGGTCCTACAATGAGCAGTTCTTC
TRBV28	-	14	-	TRBJ2-7	CASRSRVLKYEQYF	TGTGCCAGCAGGTCTCGGGTCCTAAAGTACGAGCAGTACTTC
TRBV12-5	-	17	-	TRBJ1-2	CASGLVSGRADNYGYTF	TGTGCTAGTGGTTTGGTATCTGGCAGGGCAGATAACTATGGCTACACCTTC
TRBV10-1	-	14	once	TRBJ1-1	CASSTGGSNTEAFF	TGCGCCAGCAGCACGGGCGGGTCGAACACTGAAGCTTTCTTT
TRBV7-7	-	13	-	TRBJ2-3	CASSSAGTDTQYF	TGTGCTAGCAGCTCGGCGGGGACCGATACGCAGTATTTT
TRBV7-8	-	17	once	TRBJ1-5	CASSLYGTTQSNQPQHF	TGTGCCAGCAGCTTATATGGGACAACGCAGAGCAATCAGCCCCAGCATTTT
TRBV5-8	TRBD2	17	-	TRBJ2-3	CASSYNLGRASTDTQYF	TGTGCCAGCAGCTACAACTTGGGGAGGGCTAGCACAGATACGCAGTATTTT
TRBV6-5	-	11	-	TRBJ2-7	CASSTSYEQYF	TGTGCCAGCAGTACATCCTACGAGCAGTACTTC